These 18 T cell receptor beta chains share one sample of origin, sequenced in a study of T cell repertoires in cytomegalovirus infection. TCRdb fed the reads into MiXCR, producing one record per CDR3 protein. Among under 600,000 distinct CDR3 sequences listed, 16% were seen once. The sequencing input was CD8+ T cells from PBMCs. Receptors were obtained from a human donor in good health (CMV status not recorded). Some clones in this sample may be carry-over from other donors' samples.

This clonotype was detected ten times or more. The chain joins TRBV7-8 to TRBJ1-4, with TRBD1 as a possible D gene (6 bases). The CDR3 runs 16 residues. The germline V gene has CDR1 SGHVS and CDR2 FQNEAQ. The ends were cut back, 5 bases at V and 0 bases at J, with 13 bases in the middle. CDR3 in DNA: TGTGCCAGCAGCACCACAGGGCTTGCAACTAATGAAAAACTGTTTTTT. It is translated as CASSTTGLATNEKLFF.

V usage is TRBV25-1 and J usage is TRBJ2-2; 10 bases are a match to TRBD2. Per the germline V gene, CDR1 is MGHDK and CDR2 is SYGVNS. The junction had 9 bases not matched to a gene; V was cut back by 8 bases and J by 3 bases. This CDR3 is 16 amino acids long. The DNA for the CDR3 is TGTGCCAGCTGGGGTACCGGGACTAGCGACACCGGGGAGCTGTTTTTT. Translation gives CASWGTGTSDTGELFF.

This clonotype was seen at least ten times. CDR3 DNA sequence: TGTGCCACCGAAGGGGGGGGCACTGAAGCTTTCTTT. Residues: CATEGGGTEAFF. The chain is built from TRBV12-3 or TRBV12-4 and TRBJ1-1, with D perhaps TRBD1 (6 bases). V was trimmed by 10 bases and J by 4 bases, leaving 13 bases between them. CDR3 size: 12 residues.

This chain uses TRBV6-1 with TRBJ2-1; the D gene is possibly TRBD1 (6 bases). The CDR3 covers 16 residues. Germline CDR1 reads MNHNS; CDR2 reads SASEGT. V gave up 2 bases and J gave up 4 bases, with 15 bases separating them. CDR3 sequence: CASSERGGSPYNEQFF. DNA for the CDR3: TGTGCCAGCAGTGAACGAGGGGGATCCCCTTACAATGAGCAGTTCTTC.

This clonotype was observed many times. This chain connects TRBV7-9 to TRBJ1-4; 11 bases agree with TRBD1. CDR1 and CDR2 from the germline V gene are SEHNR and FQNEAQ (reference sequence). The CDR3 loop spans 15 amino acids. With V trimmed by 6 bases and J by 9 bases, 9 bases remained unmatched. This chain's CDR3 is CASSPPGQGVKKLFF. The CDR3 DNA reads TGTGCCAGCAGTCCTCCGGGACAGGGGGTAAAAAAACTGTTTTTT. Drawing the rest from reference TRBV7-9 and TRBJ1-4, the complete variable domain is DTGVSQNPRHKITKRGQNVTFRCDPISEHNRLYWYRQTLGQGPEFLTYFQNEAQLEKSRLLSDRFSAERPKGSFSTLEIQRTEQGDSAMYLCASSPPGQGVKKLFFGSGTQLSVL.

This clonotype was seen repeatedly, ten times or more. The chain is built from TRBV7-9 and TRBJ2-1, with a possible D match to TRBD1 (5 bases). The germline V and J ends were trimmed by 1 base and 9 bases, with 16 bases remaining between them. There are 15 residues in the CDR3. CDR1 SEHNR and CDR2 FQNEAQ come from the germline V gene (reference sequence). CDR3 sequence (DNA): TGTGCCAGCAGCTTAGGGGGCCCCCTCTACGGTGAGCAGTTCTTC. This codes for CASSLGGPLYGEQFF.

This clonotype was seen repeatedly, ten times or more. V is TRBV7-9 and J is TRBJ2-2; 10 nucleotides line up with TRBD1. The germline V gene has CDR1 SEHNR and CDR2 FQNEAQ (reference sequence). With 5 bases clipped from V and 5 bases from J, the junction kept 11 bases outside the gene matches. The length of the CDR3 is 17 residues. The CDR3 nucleotides are TGTGCCAGCAGCCGCCGCCCGGACAGGGGGGGGACCGGGGAGCTGTTTTTT. Translation gives CASSRRPDRGGTGELFF.

For this clonotype: The CDR3 does not end in the conserved phenylalanine or tryptophan, so this is likely a read error. J is TRBJ1-2 and V is TRBV25-1; D remains ambiguous. CDR1 is MGHDK, CDR2 SYGVNS, per germline. This CDR3 comprises 12 residues. V lost 6 bases and J lost 2, with 7 bases in between. CDR3 region: CASRATNYGYTY. The CDR3 DNA reads as TGTGCCAGCAGGGCGACAAACTATGGCTACACCTAC.

The table lists this clonotype with a few counts. This chain joins TRBV19 and TRBJ1-1, with D possibly matching TRBD1 (6 bases). Trimming took off 5 bases at V and 1 base at J, with 11 bases between the two ends. Germline V lookup: CDR1 LNHDA, CDR2 SQIVND (reference sequence). The length of the CDR3 is 14 residues. CDR3 coding DNA: TGTGCCAGTAGTGCCTCGGGACAGAACACTGAAGCTTTCTTT. Translated, it gives CASSASGQNTEAFF.

V is TRBV25-1 and J is TRBJ2-7; no firm D call. CDR1 and CDR2 (germline): MGHDK, SYGVNS. The CDR3 is 13 amino acids. The V end lost 3 bases, the J end lost 4 bases, and 10 bases lay between the germline ends. CDR3 residues: CASSDRVAYEQYF. The CDR3, as DNA: TGTGCCAGCAGTGACCGCGTTGCTTACGAGCAGTACTTC.

V and J are TRBV6-5 and TRBJ2-1; the D is unclear. The germline V gene has CDR1 MNHEY and CDR2 SVGAGI. The CDR3 totals 16 residues. Trimming removed 0 bases at V and 2 bases at J, with 11 bases between. The CDR3, as DNA: TGTGCCAGCAGTTACTCAGGATTACCCCCCTACAATGAGCAGTTCTTC. It encodes CASSYSGLPPYNEQFF.

The genes are TRBV19 and TRBJ2-7; possible D gene TRBD1, 5 bases. V lost 3 bases and J 7 bases, leaving 16 bases between the germline ends. CDR3 length equals 14 residues. CDR1 is LNHDA, CDR2 SQIVND, per germline (reference sequence). The CDR3 sequence is CASSIPGRVGEQYF. The CDR3 DNA reads as TGTGCCAGTAGTATTCCAGGCAGGGTCGGGGAGCAGTACTTC. Together with reference TRBV19 and TRBJ2-7, the CDR3 gives the full variable domain: DGGITQSPKYLFRKEGQNVTLSCEQNLNHDAMYWYRQDPGQGLRLIYYSQIVNDFQKGDIAEGYSVSREKKESFPLTVTSAQKNPTAFYLCASSIPGRVGEQYFGPGTRLTVT.

The chain carries TRBV25-1 and TRBJ2-1; 11 bases line up with TRBD2. There are 16 residues in the CDR3. Germline trimming cut 2 bases from V and 6 bases from J; bases unmatched to any gene: 6. Germline assignment: CDR1 MGHDK and CDR2 SYGVNS. The CDR3 spells CASSEVAGGVSNEQFF. The CDR3 DNA is TGTGCCAGCAGTGAAGTAGCGGGGGGGGTCTCCAATGAGCAGTTCTTC.

This clonotype was counted ten times or more. The chain uses TRBV28 and TRBJ2-1, with TRBD2 as a possible D gene (5 bases). V was clipped by 2 bases and J by 5 bases, with 7 bases between them. There are 13 residues in the CDR3. Per germline, CDR1 MDHEN and CDR2 SYDVKM. The CDR3 spells CASSLDGDNEQFF. The CDR3, as DNA: TGTGCCAGCAGTTTAGACGGGGACAATGAGCAGTTCTTC.

This clonotype came up a few times. The gene calls are TRBV6-5 and TRBJ2-3; no reliable D call. V gave up 2 bases and J gave up 3 bases, with 27 bases separating them. The CDR3 has 20 amino acids. Germline V CDR1 and CDR2: MNHEY, SVGAGI. In nucleotides, the CDR3 is TGTGCCAGCAGTTACGGCATTCTGGCCCAGGCTACGGGTTTTACAGATACGCAGTATTTT. This encodes CASSYGILAQATGFTDTQYF.

The chain couples TRBV2 to TRBJ2-7; the D gene is possibly TRBD2 (6 bases). This CDR3 has 13 amino acids. Trimming took off 8 bases at V and 4 bases at J, with 15 bases between the two ends. The germline gives CDR1 SNHLY, CDR2 FYNNEI. The CDR3 is CASGAEGNYEQYF. The CDR3 DNA sequence: TGTGCCAGCGGTGCGGAGGGGAATTACGAGCAGTACTTC.

This clonotype was seen a handful of times. This chain uses TRBV13 with TRBJ1-4; D is unresolved. Germline CDR1 is PRHDT and CDR2 is FYEKMQ (reference sequence). There are 16 residues in the CDR3. V lost 0 bases, J lost 4 bases, and 12 bases lay in between. Written as DNA, the CDR3 is TGTGCCAGCAGCTTAGGCACAATACGGAGTAATGAAAAACTGTTTTTT. Its protein is CASSLGTIRSNEKLFF.

This clonotype was seen only a few times. J is TRBJ1-2 and V is TRBV5-1; weak D call: TRBD1 (5 bases). Trimming stripped 2 bases from V and 2 bases from J, with 16 bases between. The CDR3 contains 16 residues. Germline CDR1 and CDR2: SGHRS and YFSETQ. CDR3 amino acids: CASSFEIWGSNYGYTF. For the CDR3, the DNA is TGCGCCAGCAGCTTCGAGATTTGGGGCAGCAACTATGGCTACACCTTC.